These 3 T cell receptor beta chains were all obtained from the same sample, sequenced in a study of HIV-infected patients and healthy controls. Follow-up blood was drawn about 14 weeks, roughly three months, after antiretroviral therapy began. No cell fractionation was done, so the repertoire covers all unsorted peripheral blood T cells. Reverse transcription used 450 to 650 ng RNA and constant-region primers for alpha and beta. Using multiplexing indices, alpha and beta chain libraries were generated apart by chain-specific third strand synthesis. TCRdb analysed the 5' RACE reads with MiXCR anew, one entry per CDR3 protein. The sample lists about 14,000 distinct CDR3 sequences, around 12% occurring once. The specimen comprised blood, sampled during antiretroviral therapy. Receptors originate from an adult with HIV infection. The donor label of this sample is uncertain.

This clonotype was seen at least ten times. The chain uses TRBV7-2 and TRBJ2-6; TRBD2 matches 8 bases. Germline V CDR1 and CDR2: SGHTA, FQGNSA. CDR3 size: 17 residues. V dropped 2 bases and J dropped 3; count of bases not matched to a gene: 6. CDR3 DNA sequence: TGTGCCAGCAGCTTAAGGGCGGGGGGAGGTGGGGCCAACGTCCTGACTTTC. Translation: CASSLRAGGGGANVLTF.

This clonotype was observed at least ten times. J is TRBJ2-2 and V is TRBV3-1, with 10 nucleotides matching TRBD1. J was trimmed by 6 bases and V by 4 bases; bases with no gene match: 5. The CDR3 covers 15 residues. Per the germline V gene, CDR1 is LGHDT and CDR2 is YNNKEL (reference sequence). The CDR3 spells CASSPGQGLSGELFF. The DNA of the CDR3 is TGTGCCAGCAGCCCGGGACAGGGGTTATCCGGGGAGCTGTTTTTT.

In its sample, this clonotype was seen many times. The V and J genes are TRBV27 and TRBJ1-1; D is uncertain. Trimming took off 2 bases at V and 0 bases at J, with 7 bases between the two ends. This CDR3 spans 14 amino acids. Looked up from germline, CDR1 is MNHEY and CDR2 is SMNVEV (reference sequence). The chain's CDR3 is CASSLQRMNTEAFF. The DNA for the CDR3 is TGTGCCAGCAGTTTACAGCGCATGAACACTGAAGCTTTCTTT.